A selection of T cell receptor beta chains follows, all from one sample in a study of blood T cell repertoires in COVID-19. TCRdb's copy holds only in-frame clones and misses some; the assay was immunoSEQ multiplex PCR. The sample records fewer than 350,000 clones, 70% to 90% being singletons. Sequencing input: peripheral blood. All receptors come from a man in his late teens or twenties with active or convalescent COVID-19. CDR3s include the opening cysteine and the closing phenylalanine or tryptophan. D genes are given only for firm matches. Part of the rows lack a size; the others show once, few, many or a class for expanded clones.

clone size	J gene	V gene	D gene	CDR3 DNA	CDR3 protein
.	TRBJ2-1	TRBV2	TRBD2	TGTGCCAGCAGTGACAGCGGGGGGGGATACAATGAGCAGTTCTTC	CASSDSGGGYNEQFF
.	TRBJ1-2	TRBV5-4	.	TGTGCCAGCAGCTTCTCCGGACAGAGCGGTGGTGGTTATGGCTACACCTTC	CASSFSGQSGGGYGYTF
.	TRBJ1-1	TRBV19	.	TGTGCCAGTAGTCTTGCCAGGGAAATAATGAACACTGAAGCTTTCTTT	CASSLAREIMNTEAFF
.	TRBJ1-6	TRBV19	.	TGTGCCAGTAGTATTCAAGAGCTTAATTCACCCCTCCACTTT	CASSIQELNSPLHF
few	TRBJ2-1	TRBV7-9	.	TGTGCCAGCAGCCCCCCCGGGGATGAGCAGTTCTTC	CASSPPGDEQFF
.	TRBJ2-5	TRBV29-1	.	TGCAGCCGGGGAGGACAGGCCAGCGAGACCCAGTACTTC	CSRGGQASETQYF
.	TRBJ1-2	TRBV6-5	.	TGTGCCAGTCGGCAGGGGCTGGAAGGCTACACCTTC	CASRQGLEGYTF
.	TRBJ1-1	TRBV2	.	TGTGCCAGCAGTGGGACAGTTAATGTTGCGGACACTGAAGCTTTCTTT	CASSGTVNVADTEAFF
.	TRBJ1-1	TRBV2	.	TGTGCCGTTCCGGCGGGTGAAGCTTTCTTT	CAVPAGEAFF
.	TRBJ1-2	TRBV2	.	TGTGCCAGCATTCCCATCCCGGGGACTAACTATGGCTACACCTTC	CASIPIPGTNYGYTF
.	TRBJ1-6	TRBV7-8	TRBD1	TGTGCCAGCAGCTCCGGACAGGGACGTTCACCCCTCCACTTT	CASSSGQGRSPLHF
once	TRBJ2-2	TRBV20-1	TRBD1	TGCAGTGCTAGTCGGGACAGGGGTTATGGCGGGGAGCTGTTTTTT	CSASRDRGYGGELFF
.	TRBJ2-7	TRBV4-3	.	TGCGCCAGCAGCCAAGACCCCTACGGGAGACAGGAGCAGTACTTC	CASSQDPYGRQEQYF
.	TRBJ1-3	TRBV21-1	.	TGTGCCAGCACTACGTCGAAGCGGGACAGGGGAAACACCATATATTTT	CASTTSKRDRGNTIYF
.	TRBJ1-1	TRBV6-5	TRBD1	TGTGCCAGCAGTCTACAGACAGGGCGAACTGAAGCTTTCTTT	CASSLQTGRTEAFF
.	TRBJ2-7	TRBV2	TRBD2	TGTGCCAGCAGTGGGTCAGCGGGGGCCTACGAGCAGTACTTC	CASSGSAGAYEQYF
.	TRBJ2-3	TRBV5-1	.	TGCGCCAGCAGCCCGAATGTGGGGGGGCCGGAAGATACGCAGTATTTT	CASSPNVGGPEDTQYF
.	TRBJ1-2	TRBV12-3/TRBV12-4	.	TGTGCCAGCAGTTTAGAGGAGGGAAGGGGCTACACCTTC	CASSLEEGRGYTF
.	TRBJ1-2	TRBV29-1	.	TGCAGCGTTACCCGGGAATCTAACTATGGCTACACCTTC	CSVTRESNYGYTF
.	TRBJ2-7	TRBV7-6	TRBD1	TGTGCCAGCAGCCCTTCTCCGGGACAGGGGGTCATGTACGAGCAGTACTTC	CASSPSPGQGVMYEQYF
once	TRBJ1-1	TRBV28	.	TGTGCCAGCACCTCTGGGGGGGGCATCAGGACTGAAGCTTTCTTT	CASTSGGGIRTEAFF
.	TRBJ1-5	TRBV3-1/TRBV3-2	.	TGTGCCAGCAGCCAACTAGGAGGCAATCAGCCCCAGCATTTT	CASSQLGGNQPQHF
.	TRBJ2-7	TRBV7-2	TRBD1	TGTGCCAGCAGCCGGGGACAGCGGAACTACGAGCAGTACTTC	CASSRGQRNYEQYF
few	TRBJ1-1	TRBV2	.	TGTGCCAGCAGTCCCGAGGTGGACACTGAAGCTTTCTTT	CASSPEVDTEAFF
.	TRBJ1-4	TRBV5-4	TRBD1	TGTGCCAGCAGCCTCCAGGGGGAGTCGAACGAAAAACTGTTTTTT	CASSLQGESNEKLFF
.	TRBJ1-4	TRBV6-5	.	TGTGCCAGCGGCGGAGGGGCTTCGTTGGGTGAAAAACTGTTTTTT	CASGGGASLGEKLFF
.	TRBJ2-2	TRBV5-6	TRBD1	TGTGCCAGCAGCTTGGCCCGGACAGGGTTGAACGGGGAGCTGTTTTTT	CASSLARTGLNGELFF
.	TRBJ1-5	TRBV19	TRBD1	TGTGCCAGTAGCAGGACAGGGCTAAGCAATCAGCCCCAGCATTTT	CASSRTGLSNQPQHF
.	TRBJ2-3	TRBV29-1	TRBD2	TGCAGCGCTAAGCGGGGTAGCACAGATACGCAGTATTTT	CSAKRGSTDTQYF
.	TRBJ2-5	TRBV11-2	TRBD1	TGTGCCAGCAGCGGGGGACAGGAGCGGGAGACCCAGTACTTC	CASSGGQERETQYF
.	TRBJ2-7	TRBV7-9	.	TGTGCCAGCAGCTTAGTCTGGGGCGCCGAGCAGTACTTC	CASSLVWGAEQYF
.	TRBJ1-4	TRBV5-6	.	TGTGCCAGCAGCTTATGGCGGCGCAGAGGTCGGGAAAAACTGTTTTTT	CASSLWRRRGREKLFF
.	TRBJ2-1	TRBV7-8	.	TGTGCCAGCAGCTTAGACAGCTACAATGAGCAGTTCTTC	CASSLDSYNEQFF
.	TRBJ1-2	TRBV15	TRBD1	TGTGCCACCAGCGAAATAGACAGGGTCGGCTACACCTTC	CATSEIDRVGYTF
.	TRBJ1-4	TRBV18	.	TGTGCCAGCTCACAAATCCGGTACAGGGACCATCTAAAAACTAATGAAAAACTGTTTTTT	CASSQIRYRDHLKTNEKLFF
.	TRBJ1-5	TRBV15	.	TGTGCCACCAGCAGAGATAGGGGCCCGGAGCAGCCCCAGCATTTT	CATSRDRGPEQPQHF
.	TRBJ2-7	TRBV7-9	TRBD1	TGTGCCAGCAGCTTAATCGGCCAGGGGGCTAGCTCCTACGAGCAGTACTTC	CASSLIGQGASSYEQYF
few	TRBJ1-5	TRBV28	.	TGTGCCAGCAGTTTACTGGTTCGGTTTCAGCCCCAGCATTTT	CASSLLVRFQPQHF
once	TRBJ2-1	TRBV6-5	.	TGTGCCAGCAGCGTGATCGGGTCCTACAATGAGCAGTTCTTC	CASSVIGSYNEQFF
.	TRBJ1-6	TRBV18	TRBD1	TGTGCCAGCTCACTGGGACAGGGGGCAAATTCACCCCTCCACTTT	CASSLGQGANSPLHF
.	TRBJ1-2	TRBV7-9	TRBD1	TGTGCCAGCAGCGAAGAAGCGACAGGGAATTATGGCTACACCTTC	CASSEEATGNYGYTF
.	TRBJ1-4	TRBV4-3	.	TGCGCCAGCAGCCAAGATGGGGGGGGCTGGGAAAAACTGTTTTTT	CASSQDGGGWEKLFF